A selection of T cell receptor beta chains follows, all from one sample in a study of cytomegalovirus exposure and HLA in healthy donors. Here immunoSEQ multiplex PCR was the method, and the copy in TCRdb shows in-frame clones only, minus some. Of 190,000 or so clones in the sample, over 75% were seen once. The sample comprised PBMCs. The receptors come from a woman between 45 and 65 years old in good health and CMV-seropositive. CDR3s include the opening cysteine and the closing phenylalanine or tryptophan. The D gene is left open where the match is weak. Clone size appears in some rows only: once, few, many, or a class for an expanded clone.

clone_size	v_call	j_call	d_call	cdr3_nt	cdr3_aa
NA	TRBV6-1	TRBJ1-2	NA	TGTGCCAGCACGAAACTTGGGTACTACGGCTACACCTTC	CASTKLGYYGYTF
NA	TRBV6-1	TRBJ2-1	NA	TGTGCCAGCAGTGTACCGTTACAGGGTGCTCTATACAATGAGCAGTTCTTC	CASSVPLQGALYNEQFF
NA	TRBV18	TRBJ2-3	NA	TGTGCCAGCTCACCAGAGGGGACTAGCACAGATACGCAGTATTTT	CASSPEGTSTDTQYF
NA	TRBV5-1	TRBJ2-7	NA	TGCGCCAGCAGCTCCGCGGGTGCTGCCTCCTACGAGCAGTACTTC	CASSSAGAASYEQYF
NA	TRBV2	TRBJ2-1	TRBD2	TGTGCCAGCTCCCTGACTAGCGGGGCCCCCTACAATGAGCAGTTCTTC	CASSLTSGAPYNEQFF
NA	TRBV29-1	TRBJ1-1	TRBD1	TGCAGCGTTGAAGTTTTTGTTGGACAGGGGAGAGCTTTCTTT	CSVEVFVGQGRAFF
NA	TRBV6-5	TRBJ1-2	TRBD1	TGTGCCAGCAGTTACGAGGAGACAGGGGACTATGGCTACACCTTC	CASSYEETGDYGYTF
NA	TRBV11-2	TRBJ2-7	TRBD2	TGTGCCAGCAGCTTAGCGCGCGGGGGGTTATACGAGCAGTACTTC	CASSLARGGLYEQYF
NA	TRBV10-3	TRBJ2-7	TRBD1	TGTGCCATCAGTCAGACAGGGGGCTACGAGCAGTACTTC	CAISQTGGYEQYF
NA	TRBV19	TRBJ1-5	NA	TGTGCCAGTAGTATTGACAGCCTCAATCAGCCCCAGCATTTT	CASSIDSLNQPQHF
NA	TRBV7-2	TRBJ1-2	TRBD1	TGTGCCAGCAGCTTAGAAAACAGGGGAGGCTACACCTTC	CASSLENRGGYTF
NA	TRBV2	TRBJ1-2	NA	TGTGCCAGCAGTCAGGAGGGGATCGCCGGCTACACCTTC	CASSQEGIAGYTF
NA	TRBV29-1	TRBJ2-5	NA	TGCAGCGTCCGTGAGGCCCAAGAGACCCAGTACTTC	CSVREAQETQYF
NA	TRBV28	TRBJ1-2	TRBD1	TGTGCCAGCACAGGGGCAGGGGGTAACTATGGCTACACCTTC	CASTGAGGNYGYTF
NA	TRBV28	TRBJ1-5	NA	TGTGCCAGCAGTTTGGCATCTCAGCCCCAGCATTTT	CASSLASQPQHF
NA	TRBV5-1	TRBJ2-5	NA	TGCGCCAGCAGCCTGGACTCTCTGGAGACCCAGTACTTC	CASSLDSLETQYF
NA	TRBV6-1	TRBJ2-3	TRBD2	TGTGCCAGCAGTGAAGCCGCTCTAGCGGGGGTGAGCACAGATACGCAGTATTTT	CASSEAALAGVSTDTQYF
NA	TRBV4-2	TRBJ1-1	NA	TGTGCCAGCAGCCTGCAGGGAATGGGGTACCCGAACACTGAAGCTTTCTTT	CASSLQGMGYPNTEAFF
NA	TRBV5-1	TRBJ1-6	NA	TGCGCCAGCAGCTTGGGACAAACCCATTCACCCCTCCACTTT	CASSLGQTHSPLHF
NA	TRBV4-2	TRBJ1-1	TRBD1	TGTGCCAGCAGCCAAGGCGGGACAGGGGGCGCGGTGACTGAAGCTTTCTTT	CASSQGGTGGAVTEAFF
few	TRBV5-6	TRBJ1-1	NA	TGTGCCAGCAGCCTACAGACGGCAGGGCGAACTGAAGCTTTCTTT	CASSLQTAGRTEAFF
NA	TRBV5-4	TRBJ2-7	NA	TGTGCCAGCAGCTTGTTCGCAGGTCAGGTGCAGTACTTC	CASSLFAGQVQYF
NA	TRBV6-6	TRBJ1-5	TRBD1	TGTGCCAGCAGTGGAACAGGACAGGGAAGCAATCAGCCCCAGCATTTT	CASSGTGQGSNQPQHF
NA	TRBV4-1	TRBJ2-5	NA	TGCGCCAGCAGCCCCGAGGAAGAGACCCAGTACTTC	CASSPEEETQYF
NA	TRBV27	TRBJ2-7	TRBD1	TGTGCCAGCAGTTCCCGGACAGGGCCCTACGAGCAGTACTTC	CASSSRTGPYEQYF